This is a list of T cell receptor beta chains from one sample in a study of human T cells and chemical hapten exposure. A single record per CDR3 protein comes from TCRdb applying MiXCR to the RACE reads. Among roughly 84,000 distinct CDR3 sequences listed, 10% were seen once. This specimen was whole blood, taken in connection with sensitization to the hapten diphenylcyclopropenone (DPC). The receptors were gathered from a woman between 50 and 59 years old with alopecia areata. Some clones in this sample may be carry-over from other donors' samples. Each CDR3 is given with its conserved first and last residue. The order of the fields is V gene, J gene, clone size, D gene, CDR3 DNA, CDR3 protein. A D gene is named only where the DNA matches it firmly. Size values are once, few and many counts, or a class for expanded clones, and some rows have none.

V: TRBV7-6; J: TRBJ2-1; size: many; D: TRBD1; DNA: TGTGCCAGCAGCCGGGACAGGTCCTACAATGAGCAGTTCTTC; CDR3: CASSRDRSYNEQFF
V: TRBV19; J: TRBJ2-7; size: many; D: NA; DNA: TGTGCCAGTAGTTCGACGGGGGCCTACGAGCAGTACTTC; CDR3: CASSSTGAYEQYF
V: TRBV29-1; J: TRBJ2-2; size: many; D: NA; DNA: TGCAGCGTTCGACGGACCAACACCGGGGAGCTGTTTTTT; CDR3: CSVRRTNTGELFF
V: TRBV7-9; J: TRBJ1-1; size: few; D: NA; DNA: TGTGCCAGCAGCTCCACGGGACGGGGGGACACTGAAGCTTTCTTT; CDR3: CASSSTGRGDTEAFF
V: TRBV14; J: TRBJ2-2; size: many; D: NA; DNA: TGTGCCAGCAGCCAAAGGGGGTTTGCCGGGGAGCTGTTTTTT; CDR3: CASSQRGFAGELFF
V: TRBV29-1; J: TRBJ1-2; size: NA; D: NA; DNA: TGCAGCGAAACTGGCTACACCTTC; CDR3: CSETGYTF
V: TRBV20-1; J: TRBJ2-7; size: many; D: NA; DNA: TGCAGTGCTTCTCCTGGAGATTCCTACGAGCAGTACTTC; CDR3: CSASPGDSYEQYF
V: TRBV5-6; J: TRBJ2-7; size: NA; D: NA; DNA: TGTGCCAGCAGCTTGGTAGGGGACGAGCAGTACTTC; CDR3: CASSLVGDEQYF
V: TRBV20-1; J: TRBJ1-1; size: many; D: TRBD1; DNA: TGCAGTGCTCAACAGGGGAGGAACACTGAAGCTTTCTTT; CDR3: CSAQQGRNTEAFF
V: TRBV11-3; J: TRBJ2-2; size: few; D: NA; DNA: TGTGCCAGCAGCTTGGAAAGAACCGGGGAGCTGTTTTTT; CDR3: CASSLERTGELFF
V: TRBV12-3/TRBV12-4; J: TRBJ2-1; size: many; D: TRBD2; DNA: TGTGCCAGCAGTGTCCGACTAGCGGGAGGGGGAGGTGAGCAGTTCTTC; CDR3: CASSVRLAGGGGEQFF
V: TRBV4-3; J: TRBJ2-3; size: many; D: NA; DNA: TGCGCCAGCAGCCAAGATCTGGAAACGTCAGCGCAGTATTTT; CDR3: CASSQDLETSAQYF
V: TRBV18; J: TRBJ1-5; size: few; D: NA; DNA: TGTGCCAGCTCACCGGAAGGGAGGGTCAATCAGCCCCAGCATTTT; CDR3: CASSPEGRVNQPQHF
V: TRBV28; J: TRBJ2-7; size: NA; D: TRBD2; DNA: TGTGCCAGCAGACGGACTAGCGGGTTTTCCTACGAGCAGTACTTC; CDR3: CASRRTSGFSYEQYF